This T cell receptor (beta chain) appears in the sequencing data of a study of blood T cell repertoires in COVID-19. In the original analysis: Estimation of nucleated cell counts was performed using reference gene primer amplification. Libraries were prepared by immunoSEQ multiplex PCR; TCRdb keeps only in-frame clonotypes and omits some of them. That table gives V, J and clone size, and the DNA gave D and trimming. The data contain some 370,000 clones, roughly 89% of them singletons. Germline assignment: CDR1 SGHTA and CDR2 FQGNSA. This CDR3 has 14 amino acids. The ends were cut back, 5 bases at V and 7 bases at J, with 18 bases in the middle. In this sample, this clone turned up once.

This TCR came from a man aged 18 to 29 with active or convalescent COVID-19. The rearrangement joins TRBV7-2 to TRBJ2-7; D possibly corresponds to TRBD2 (6 bases). The sample taken for sequencing was peripheral blood. The CDR3 protein is CASSPRTEGGEQYF. The CDR3, as DNA: TGTGCCAGCAGCCCCCGGACGGAGGGCGGAGAGCAGTACTTC.